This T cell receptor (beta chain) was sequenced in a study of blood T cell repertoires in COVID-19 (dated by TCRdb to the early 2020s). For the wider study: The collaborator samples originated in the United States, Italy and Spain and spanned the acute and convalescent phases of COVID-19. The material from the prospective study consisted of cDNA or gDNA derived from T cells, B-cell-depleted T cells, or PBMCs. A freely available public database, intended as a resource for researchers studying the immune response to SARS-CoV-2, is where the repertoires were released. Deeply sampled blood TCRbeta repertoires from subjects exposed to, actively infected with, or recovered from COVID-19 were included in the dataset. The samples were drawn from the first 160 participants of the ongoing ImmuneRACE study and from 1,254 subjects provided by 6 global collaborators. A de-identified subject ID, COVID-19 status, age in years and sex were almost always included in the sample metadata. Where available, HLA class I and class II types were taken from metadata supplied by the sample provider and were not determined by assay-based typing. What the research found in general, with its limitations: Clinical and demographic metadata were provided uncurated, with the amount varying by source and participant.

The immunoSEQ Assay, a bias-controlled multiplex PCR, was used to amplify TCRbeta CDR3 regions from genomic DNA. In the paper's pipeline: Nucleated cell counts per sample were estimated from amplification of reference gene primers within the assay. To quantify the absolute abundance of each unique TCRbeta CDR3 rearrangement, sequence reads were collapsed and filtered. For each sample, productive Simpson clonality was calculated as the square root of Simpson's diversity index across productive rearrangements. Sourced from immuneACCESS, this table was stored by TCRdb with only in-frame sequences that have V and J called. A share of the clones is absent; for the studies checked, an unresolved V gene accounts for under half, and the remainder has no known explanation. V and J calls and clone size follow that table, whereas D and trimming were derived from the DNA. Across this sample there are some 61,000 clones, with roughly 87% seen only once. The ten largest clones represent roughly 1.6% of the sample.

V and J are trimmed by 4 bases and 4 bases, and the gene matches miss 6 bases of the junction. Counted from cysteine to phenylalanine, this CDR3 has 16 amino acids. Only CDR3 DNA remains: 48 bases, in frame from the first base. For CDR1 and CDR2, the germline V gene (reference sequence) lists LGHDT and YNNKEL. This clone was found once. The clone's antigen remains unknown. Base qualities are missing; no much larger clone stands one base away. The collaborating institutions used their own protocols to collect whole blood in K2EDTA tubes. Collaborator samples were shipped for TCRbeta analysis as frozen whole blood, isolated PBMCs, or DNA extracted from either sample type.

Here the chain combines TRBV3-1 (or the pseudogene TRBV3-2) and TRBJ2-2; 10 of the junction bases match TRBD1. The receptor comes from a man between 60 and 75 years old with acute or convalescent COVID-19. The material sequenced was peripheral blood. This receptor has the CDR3 CASSPRDRGGTGELFF. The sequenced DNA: TGTGCCAGCAGCCCCCGGGACAGGGGTGGCACCGGGGAGCTGTTTTTT.